Presented here are 16 T cell receptor beta chains from one specimen sequenced in a study of T-cell reconstitution after alpha-beta-depleted transplantation in children. Unique molecular identifiers were built into the TCRbeta library. TCRdb redid the calling of the PCR reads with MiXCR, one entry per CDR3 protein. The table has more than 250,000 distinct CDR3 sequences, 9.9% seen once. The sequencing used PBMCs from the stem cell graft donor, collected from the stem cell graft. Receptors were obtained from a human donor who donated a stem cell graft to a child with SCID.

The chain links TRBV29-1 to TRBJ1-4; D possibly corresponds to TRBD1 (5 bases). With 5 bases removed from V and 2 bases from J, the gap between germline ends came to 12 bases. This CDR3 contains 14 residues. Germline V gene lookup returns CDR1 SQVTM and CDR2 ANQGSEA. CDR3: CSVSRDPTNEKLFF. In DNA, the CDR3 is TGCAGCGTTTCCCGGGACCCGACTAATGAAAAACTGTTTTTT.

The CDR3 protein is CASSQRGFHEQYF. The CDR3 DNA is TGCGCCAGCAGTCAACGGGGGTTCCACGAGCAGTACTTC. This chain uses TRBV23-1 with TRBJ2-7; TRBD2 is a possible D gene (6 bases). TRBV23-1 is reported as an ORF; its role is uncertain. Trimming removed 2 bases at V and 5 bases at J, with 10 bases between. The CDR3 extends over 13 amino acids.

V usage is TRBV6-6 and J usage is TRBJ2-7; no clear D gene. The germline CDR1 and CDR2 sequences are MNHNY and SVGAGI (reference sequence). CDR3 length: 12 amino acids. V was trimmed by 5 bases and J by 5 bases, leaving 10 bases between them. The CDR3 coding sequence is TGTGCCAGCAGTCCCCGGGCTGACGAGCAGTACTTC. It codes for CASSPRADEQYF.

In its sample, this clonotype was seen a few times. The chain couples TRBV12-3 or TRBV12-4 to TRBJ2-7, with a weak D call TRBD1 (5 bases). Trimming left V 2 bases short and J 5 bases short, with 10 bases between. The CDR3 totals 13 residues. CDR3 nucleotides: TGTGCCAGCAGTTTATCACAGGCTCACGAGCAGTACTTC. This translates into CASSLSQAHEQYF.

In its sample, this clonotype was seen many times. V gene TRBV14 combines with J gene TRBJ1-6; the match to TRBD1 covers 7 bases. There are 15 residues in the CDR3. Germline-derived CDR1 and CDR2 are SGHDN and FVKESK. The ends lost 1 base at V and 7 bases at J; junction bases unmatched: 4. CDR3 amino acids: CASSQGAGGNSPLHF. CDR3 in DNA: TGTGCCAGCAGCCAAGGGGCAGGGGGAAATTCACCCCTCCACTTT.

This clonotype was picked up many times. The chain carries TRBV10-1 and TRBJ2-7; no clear D. V was trimmed by 3 bases and J by 0 bases, leaving 9 bases between them. The germline V gene has CDR1 WNHNN and CDR2 SYGVQD (reference sequence). The CDR3 spans 14 residues. The CDR3 loop reads CASSDGFSSYEQYF. For the CDR3, the DNA is TGCGCCAGCAGTGATGGGTTTAGCTCCTACGAGCAGTACTTC.

The gene calls are TRBV12-3 or TRBV12-4 and TRBJ2-2, with TRBD1 matching over 11 bases. V was clipped by 5 bases and J by 6 bases; unmatched bases: 8. CDR3 length: 16 residues. The CDR3 DNA reads as TGTGCCAGCAGTCCGGGGACAGGGGGTGGCCCCGGGGAGCTGTTTTTT. The encoded protein is CASSPGTGGGPGELFF.

The chain is built from TRBV20-1 and TRBJ2-7, with 7 bases matching TRBD1. V lost 6 bases and J lost 5; bases outside the gene matches: 13. CDR3 length equals 14 residues. Germline loops: CDR1 DFQATT, CDR2 SNEGSKA (reference sequence). CDR3 in amino acids: CSAGPDRAGNEQYF. CDR3 DNA: TGCAGTGCGGGACCTGACAGGGCAGGGAACGAGCAGTACTTC.

CDR3 nucleotides: TGTGCCACCACCCCACCGGGCACAGATACGCAGTATTTT. This gives the protein CATTPPGTDTQYF. V gene TRBV15 combines with J gene TRBJ2-3, with unresolved D. Between the trimmed V and J ends, which lost 7 bases and 1 base, there was a span of 9 bases. Looked up from germline, CDR1 is LNHNV and CDR2 is YYDKDF (reference sequence). The CDR3 length is 13 residues. The whole variable domain, remainder taken from reference TRBV15 and TRBJ2-3, is DAMVIQNPRYQVTQFGKPVTLSCSQTLNHNVMYWYQQKSSQAPKLLFHYYDKDFNNEADTPDNFQSRRPNTSFCFLDIRSPGLGDTAMYLCATTPPGTDTQYFGPGTRLTVL.

A few counts support this clonotype. Written as DNA, the CDR3 is TGCAGTGCTAGTTGGAGCCGCTCCTACGAGCAGTACTTC. Residues: CSASWSRSYEQYF. This chain connects TRBV20-1 to TRBJ2-7; D gene ambiguous. The ends were cut back, 3 bases at V and 0 bases at J, with 9 bases in the middle. Germline assignment: CDR1 DFQATT and CDR2 SNEGSKA (reference sequence). CDR3 size: 13 residues.

The chain is built from TRBV12-3 or TRBV12-4 and TRBJ2-7; D unresolved. This CDR3 is 14 amino acids long. Trimming cost V 3 bases and J 6 bases, with 15 bases left between them. The CDR3 sequence: CASSFRTGFFEQYF. CDR3 nucleotides: TGTGCCAGCAGTTTCCGAACCGGGTTCTTCGAGCAGTACTTC.

This clonotype was observed a few times. V usage is TRBV12-3 or TRBV12-4 and J usage is TRBJ2-2; no clear D. V lost 0 bases and J lost 0, with 8 bases in between. The CDR3 runs 16 residues. The CDR3 loop reads CASSLAGLTNTGELFF. The CDR3 DNA follows: TGTGCCAGCAGTTTAGCGGGCCTAACGAACACCGGGGAGCTGTTTTTT.

This clonotype was seen many times. The chain combines TRBV12-3 or TRBV12-4 with TRBJ1-1; D is ambiguous. The CDR3 contains 14 residues. Trimming removed 6 bases at V and 1 base at J, with 12 bases between. DNA for the CDR3: TGTGCCAGCAGGGTAGCGGGAGGGAACACTGAAGCTTTCTTT. Translating gives CASRVAGGNTEAFF.

The sample holds many counts of this clonotype. The chain is built from TRBV12-3 or TRBV12-4 and TRBJ1-5, with D perhaps matching TRBD1 (5 bases). The CDR3 extends over 14 amino acids. Trimming took 6 bases from V and 3 from J, leaving 12 bases between them. CDR3 DNA: TGTGCCAGCAGCTTGGCAGGGTCCAATCAGCCCCAGCATTTT. Protein sequence: CASSLAGSNQPQHF.

This clonotype was seen only a few times. This chain uses TRBV29-1 with TRBJ2-1; 14 bases are shared with TRBD2. The CDR3 extends over 13 amino acids. With V trimmed by 7 bases and J by 7 bases, 3 bases remained unmatched. Per germline, CDR1 SQVTM and CDR2 ANQGSEA. The DNA of the CDR3 is TGCAGCGAAGGACTAGCGGGGGGTAATGAGCAGTTCTTC. This gives the protein CSEGLAGGNEQFF.

This clonotype has just a few counts. J is TRBJ2-2 and V is TRBV11-3; TRBD1 aligns across 9 bases. V shed 5 bases, J shed 0 bases, and the junction held 7 bases outside the gene matches. Per the germline V gene, CDR1 is SGHNT and CDR2 is YENEEA. The CDR3 length is 17 residues. CDR3 bases: TGTGCCAGCAGCCCATTGGGACAGGGCGCGAACACCGGGGAGCTGTTTTTT. This encodes CASSPLGQGANTGELFF.